These T cell receptor beta chains were read from a single sample in a study of CD8+ T cells in alopecia areata. Assay used: immunoSEQ multiplex PCR; TCRdb lists only in-frame clones, some missing. The repertoire has 100,000 to 150,000 clones, approximately 48% of them found once; the top ten carry roughly a sixth. The specimen comprised CD8+ T cells sorted from blood, sampled at week 0. Receptor source: a human donor with alopecia areata. Each CDR3 is given with its conserved first and last residue. A D gene is named only where the DNA matches it firmly. A row's size may be missing; if present it is once, few, many or a size class.

size	V	D	J	DNA	CDR3
.	TRBV9	.	TRBJ2-5	TGTGCCAGCAGCGTTGGAGGTGGGGAGACCCAGTACTTC	CASSVGGGETQYF
.	TRBV5-1	TRBD2	TRBJ2-1	TGCGCCAGCAGCCCCCCCGGGGGGACTTACAATGAGCAGTTCTTC	CASSPPGGTYNEQFF
few	TRBV19	.	TRBJ1-2	TGTGCCAGTACCCCTTTATCTGACAGCACTAACTATGGCTACACCTTC	CASTPLSDSTNYGYTF
.	TRBV27	TRBD1	TRBJ2-7	TGTGCCAGCAGTTTAGGGGACAGGGTATCCTACGAGCAGTACTTC	CASSLGDRVSYEQYF
few	TRBV29-1	TRBD1	TRBJ2-7	TGCAGCGTAGGACAGGGGTCCTACGAGCAGTACTTC	CSVGQGSYEQYF
.	TRBV5-4	.	TRBJ2-5	TGTGCCAGCAGCCCCTGGGGAGGACAAGAGACCCAGTACTTC	CASSPWGGQETQYF
.	TRBV4-1	.	TRBJ1-5	TGCGCCAGCAGCCGGAATTTCAATCAGCCCCAGCATTTT	CASSRNFNQPQHF
.	TRBV2	.	TRBJ2-3	TGTGCCAGCATTCGAGATACGCAGTATTTT	CASIRDTQYF
.	TRBV29-1	.	TRBJ1-2	TGCAGCGTTCTCTGGGATGGCTACACCTTC	CSVLWDGYTF
.	TRBV14	.	TRBJ2-1	TGTGCCAGCAGCCAAGAGCTCGGGGTTGGGGACGCGCAGTTCTTC	CASSQELGVGDAQFF
few	TRBV7-9	.	TRBJ2-7	TGTGCCAGCAGCTCGGGGGTCGAGCAGTACTTC	CASSSGVEQYF
.	TRBV7-8	.	TRBJ2-6	TGTGCCAGCAGCTTAGGATATGGGGCGCGCGGTTCGGGGGCCAACGTCCTGACTTTC	CASSLGYGARGSGANVLTF
.	TRBV30	.	TRBJ2-7	TGTGCCTGGAGTGGTAGGGGCCTCGGTAGGGAGCAGTACTTC	CAWSGRGLGREQYF
.	TRBV11-2	.	TRBJ1-2	TGTGCCAGCAGCTTAGTGGGATCCTGGGGACGCGGGGGCTACACCTTC	CASSLVGSWGRGGYTF
once	TRBV6-5	.	TRBJ2-2	TGTGCCAGCAGTTTTCAGGGAACCACCGGGGAGCTGTTTTTT	CASSFQGTTGELFF
few	TRBV18	.	TRBJ1-5	TGTGCCAGCTCACCAGCGGACAGCAATAGCAATCAGCCCCAGCATTTT	CASSPADSNSNQPQHF
.	TRBV11-2	.	TRBJ1-2	TGTGCCAGCAGCTCGAGGGCCGTTGACGGCTACACCTTC	CASSSRAVDGYTF
.	TRBV29-1	TRBD1	TRBJ2-7	TGCAGCGTCGTGGGACAGAAAACCTACGAGCAGTACTTC	CSVVGQKTYEQYF
.	TRBV6-5	.	TRBJ1-1	TGTGCCAGCAGTTACGGGGAGGGAGGAGCTTTCTTT	CASSYGEGGAFF
.	TRBV6-6	TRBD1	TRBJ1-2	TGTGCCAGCAGTGCAGGGGGCTCTGGCTACACCTTC	CASSAGGSGYTF
once	TRBV9	TRBD2	TRBJ2-3	TGTGCCAGCAACTATACTAGCGGGGGGTCCACAGATACGCAGTATTTT	CASNYTSGGSTDTQYF
few	TRBV27	.	TRBJ1-5	TGTGCCAGCAGTCCCAGGGATAGCAATCAGCCCCAGCATTTT	CASSPRDSNQPQHF
.	TRBV25-1	.	TRBJ2-1	TGTGCCAGCAGTGTGTACGGGGGTTATGAGCAGTTCTTC	CASSVYGGYEQFF
.	TRBV5-1	TRBD1	TRBJ2-1	TGCGCCAGCAGACTCTGGGACAGGGGTTCCAATGAGCAGTTCTTC	CASRLWDRGSNEQFF
few	TRBV2	.	TRBJ1-1	TGTGCCAGCAACCCTGGGGATACGAACACTGAAGCTTTCTTT	CASNPGDTNTEAFF
.	TRBV6-5	.	TRBJ1-6	TGTGCCAGCAGTTACGGCCAGGGAGTAGGTTCACCCCTCCACTTT	CASSYGQGVGSPLHF
.	TRBV7-2	.	TRBJ2-3	TGTGCCAGCAGTGGACTCCCTCGTGGGGATACGCAGTATTTT	CASSGLPRGDTQYF
.	TRBV23-1	.	TRBJ2-3	TGCGCCAGCAGTCAATCCGGTAGGAACAACACAGATACGCAGTATTTT	CASSQSGRNNTDTQYF
.	TRBV27	.	TRBJ1-1	TGTGCCAGCAGAGCCCAAGGCAGGGTGAACACTGAAGCTTTCTTT	CASRAQGRVNTEAFF
few	TRBV29-1	.	TRBJ1-3	TGCAGCGTTATTGGAGACACCATATATTTT	CSVIGDTIYF
few	TRBV7-9	.	TRBJ1-4	TGTGCCAGCAGCAGTCTAAGGGCTAATGAAAAACTGTTTTTT	CASSSLRANEKLFF
few	TRBV5-8	.	TRBJ1-2	TGTGCCAGCCATAACCCATGGGCGGAGGCCTTAGATGGCTACACCTTC	CASHNPWAEALDGYTF
.	TRBV13	.	TRBJ1-1	TGTGCCAGCAGCTTAGGCGGGGGCACTGAAGCTTTCTTT	CASSLGGGTEAFF
.	TRBV25-1	.	TRBJ1-2	TGTGCCAGCAGGGAGGGACGGTTCGATGGCTACACCTTC	CASREGRFDGYTF
once	TRBV7-8	.	TRBJ2-2	TGTGCCAGCAGCTTGAGGGGCGACACCGGGGAGCTGTTTTTT	CASSLRGDTGELFF
.	TRBV27	.	TRBJ2-1	TGTGCCAGCAGTTTTGTAGGTGAGCAGTTCTTC	CASSFVGEQFF
.	TRBV4-1	.	TRBJ1-2	TGCGCCAGCAGGTTGGGGGGGTCCACTCGGGGCGGCTACACCTTC	CASRLGGSTRGGYTF
once	TRBV27	.	TRBJ1-1	TGTGCCAGCAGTTTGGGGGGTGACACTGAAGCTTTCTTT	CASSLGGDTEAFF
.	TRBV29-1	.	TRBJ1-2	TGCAGCGTTCATGGCAGCTATGGCTACACCTTC	CSVHGSYGYTF
.	TRBV6-5	.	TRBJ2-7	TGTGCCAGCAGTCTCGGACGGCTACTCTCCTACGAGCAGTACTTC	CASSLGRLLSYEQYF
few	TRBV30	.	TRBJ1-1	TGTGCCTGGAGTCCAGACGCCTTTTACTCCGAAGCTTTCTTT	CAWSPDAFYSEAFF
many	TRBV12-5	.	TRBJ1-3	TGTGCTAGTGGTTTGGACAGGGAAAACACCATATATTTT	CASGLDRENTIYF
.	TRBV25-1	TRBD1	TRBJ2-6	TGTGCCAGCAGTGACTACAGGGGACCAGGGGGGGCCAACGTCCTGACTTTC	CASSDYRGPGGANVLTF
.	TRBV19	.	TRBJ1-5	TGTGCCAGTACCCTGGGGGCGGGGTATGGCAATCAGCCCCAGCATTTT	CASTLGAGYGNQPQHF
.	TRBV2	.	TRBJ2-6	TGTGCCAGCAGTGAAATCCACCGTAATTGGGGGGCCAACGTCCTGACTTTC	CASSEIHRNWGANVLTF
few	TRBV14	.	TRBJ2-1	TGTGCCAGCAGCCAACAGGGTGGTGAGCAGTTCTTC	CASSQQGGEQFF
.	TRBV29-1	.	TRBJ1-2	TGCAGCGTCCTCCAACCGGGAAGGGCCGATGGCTACACCTTC	CSVLQPGRADGYTF
few	TRBV5-1	.	TRBJ2-5	TGCGCCAGCAGCGTGGGCATTCAAGAGACCCAGTACTTC	CASSVGIQETQYF
once	TRBV30	.	TRBJ2-3	TGTGCCTGGAACGAAGGGCGTGATACGCAGTATTTT	CAWNEGRDTQYF
.	TRBV27	TRBD1	TRBJ2-7	TGTGCCAGCAGTAGCATCACAGGGGAAATCTACGAGCAGTACTTC	CASSSITGEIYEQYF
few	TRBV5-6	.	TRBJ2-5	TGTGCCAGCAGCCCCGAGACTAGAATTGAGTACTTC	CASSPETRIEYF
.	TRBV29-1	.	TRBJ1-2	TGCAGCGTTGTAGAGGGTAGCTACACCTTC	CSVVEGSYTF
.	TRBV11-2	TRBD1	TRBJ1-6	TGTGCCAGCAGCCTTTCGTTTCGGGGACAGTATAATTCACCCCTCCACTTT	CASSLSFRGQYNSPLHF